The source of this T cell receptor (beta chain) is a study of blood T cell repertoires in COVID-19. Turning to the study itself: The origin of the acute and convalescent COVID-19 samples was the United States, Italy and Spain. The cDNA or gDNA used as material had been derived from T cells, B-cell-depleted T cells, or PBMCs.

This CDR3 is built from 15 residues. CDR1 and CDR2 from the germline V gene are SGHRS and YFSETQ. V was pared by 4 bases and J by 6 bases, with 5 bases of the junction left unmatched. Authors' processing steps: Reference gene primer amplification gave nucleated cell count estimates. The repertoire was sequenced with immunoSEQ multiplex PCR; TCRdb's copy has only in-frame clones and lacks some. From that table come the V and J calls and clone size; the DNA was used to work out D and trimming. The data hold about 270,000 clones, with roughly 79% observed a single time. The clonotype comes from a woman aged 60-75 years with active or convalescent COVID-19. V usage is TRBV5-1 and J usage is TRBJ2-7, with TRBD2 matching over 15 bases. The sequenced material came from peripheral blood. This CDR3 is CASSPGLAGGLEQYF. CDR3 DNA: TGCGCCAGCAGCCCTGGACTAGCGGGGGGGCTCGAGCAGTACTTC.